Here is one T cell receptor beta chain with its context. Germline CDR1 is DFQATT and CDR2 is SNEGSKA (reference sequence). Deletions cut 0 bases from V and 7 bases from J, with 9 bases between. The CDR3 covers 12 residues. MiXCR was run by TCRdb on the RT-PCR reads, yielding one entry per CDR3 protein. The sample holds more than 600,000 distinct CDR3 sequences, 14% seen once. The J gene is TRBJ1-2, the V gene TRBV20-1, with D unresolved. Source material: memory CD4+ T cells from blood. This clonotype was obtained from a female donor in good health, serving as a healthy control. CDR3 in amino acids: CSARDQVTGYTF. CDR3 in DNA: TGCAGTGCTAGAGATCAAGTTACTGGCTACACCTTC.